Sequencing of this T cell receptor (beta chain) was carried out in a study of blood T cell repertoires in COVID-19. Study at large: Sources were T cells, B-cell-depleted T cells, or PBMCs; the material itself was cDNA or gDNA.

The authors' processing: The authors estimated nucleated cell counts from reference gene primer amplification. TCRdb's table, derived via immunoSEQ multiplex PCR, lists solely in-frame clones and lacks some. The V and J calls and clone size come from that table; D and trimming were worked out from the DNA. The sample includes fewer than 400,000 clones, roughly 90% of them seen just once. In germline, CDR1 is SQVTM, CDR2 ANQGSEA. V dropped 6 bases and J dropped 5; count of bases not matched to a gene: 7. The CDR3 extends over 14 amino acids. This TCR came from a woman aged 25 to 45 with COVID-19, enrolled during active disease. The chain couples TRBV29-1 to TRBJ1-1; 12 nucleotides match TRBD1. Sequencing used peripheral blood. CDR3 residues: CSVGQGARGTEAFF. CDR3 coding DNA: TGCAGCGTGGGACAGGGGGCAAGGGGGACTGAAGCTTTCTTT.